Following are 16 T cell receptor beta chains from one sample sequenced in a study of T cell changes during pregnancy in multiple sclerosis. Measured with immunoSEQ multiplex PCR; TCRdb has only the in-frame clones, and not every one. The sample lists roughly 34,000 clones, 90% occurring once. The specimen was CD4+ T cells from peripheral blood mononuclear cells, collected in the second trimester of pregnancy. Receptors originate from a female donor in good health, enrolled as a control in a pregnancy study.

The chain recombines TRBV27 with TRBJ1-3; tentatively, D is TRBD1 (6 bases). This CDR3 comprises 17 residues. Germline V CDR1 and CDR2: MNHEY, SMNVEV (reference sequence). V dropped 6 bases and J dropped 1 base, with 19 bases sitting between them. The DNA for the CDR3 is TGTGCCAGCAGCCCCATCAGGGGCCTGGGGTCTGGAAACACCATATATTTT. Its protein product is CASSPIRGLGSGNTIYF.

This clone was observed once. This chain uses TRBV5-1 with TRBJ2-1, with 11 bases matching TRBD2. This CDR3 has 15 amino acids. Germline V lookup: CDR1 SGHRS, CDR2 YFSETQ. Trimming cost V 0 bases and J 9 bases; bases outside gene matches: 5. The CDR3 protein is CASSLVGLADSEQFF. CDR3 sequence (DNA): TGCGCCAGCAGCTTGGTGGGACTAGCGGATAGTGAGCAGTTCTTC.

V usage is TRBV6-1 and J usage is TRBJ2-7; 8 positions match TRBD2. The CDR3 runs to 14 residues. Germline CDR1 and CDR2: MNHNS and SASEGT. With V trimmed by 7 bases and J by 2 bases, 7 bases remained unmatched. In nucleotides, the CDR3 is TGTGCCAGCATTTTCAGCGGGGGCGCCTACGAGCAGTACTTC. Translating it yields CASIFSGGAYEQYF.

The J gene is TRBJ1-2, the V gene TRBV28; 7 nucleotides line up with TRBD1. Germline V gene data show CDR1 as MDHEN and CDR2 as SYDVKM. The ends lost 8 bases at V and 4 bases at J; junction bases unmatched: 10. The CDR3 extends over 14 amino acids. The chain's CDR3 is CASYLRQGFYGYTF. The DNA of the CDR3 is TGTGCCAGCTACCTCCGACAGGGATTCTATGGCTACACCTTC.

The rearrangement joins TRBV10-1 to TRBJ2-3; 8 bases fit TRBD2. Trimming cost V 6 bases and J 8 bases; bases outside gene matches: 16. The germline V gene has CDR1 WNHNN and CDR2 SYGVQD (reference sequence). The length of the CDR3 is 16 residues. CDR3 DNA: TGCGCCAGCAGAATCCCGGGACTAGGCCCCTCCGGTACGCAGTATTTT. Residues: CASRIPGLGPSGTQYF.

The chain has TRBV27 and TRBJ2-2; D gene uncertain. Germline V gene lookup returns CDR1 MNHEY and CDR2 SMNVEV (reference sequence). The CDR3 consists of 15 residues. V dropped 4 bases and J dropped 0 bases, with 9 bases sitting between them. The CDR3 DNA reads as TGTGCCAGCAGTTGGAGAGCCCCGAACACCGGGGAGCTGTTTTTT. It translates to CASSWRAPNTGELFF.

This chain connects TRBV27 to TRBJ2-7; 8 positions match TRBD2. The trim removed 8 bases at V and 6 bases at J, leaving 15 bases unmatched. The CDR3 runs to 15 residues. Germline lookup yields CDR1 MNHEY and CDR2 SMNVEV (reference sequence). CDR3 protein: CASRKGLAGSVEQYF. The DNA of the CDR3 is TGTGCCAGCCGAAAGGGATTAGCGGGATCGGTCGAGCAGTACTTC.

This chain links TRBV2 with TRBJ1-2, with TRBD1 identical over 7 bases. This CDR3 contains 12 residues. V gave up 3 bases and J gave up 8 bases; unmatched junction bases: 3. CDR1 SNHLY and CDR2 FYNNEI come from the germline V gene. In DNA, the CDR3 is TGTGCCAGCAGTGAGACAGGGTTGGGCTACACCTTC. Translation gives CASSETGLGYTF. Full variable domain (rest looked up from reference TRBV2 and TRBJ1-2): EPEVTQTPSHQVTQMGQEVILRCVPISNHLYFYWYRQILGQKVEFLVSFYNNEISEKSEIFDDQFSVERPDGSNFTLKIRSTKLEDSAMYFCASSETGLGYTFGSGTRLTVV.

Here the CDR3 DNA reads TGCGCCAGCAGCTTGAATGCGGGGCCCAAAAACATTCAGTACTTC. Its translation is CASSLNAGPKNIQYF. This chain connects TRBV5-1 to TRBJ2-4, with TRBD2 as a possible D gene (6 bases). V was clipped by 1 base and J by 2 bases, with 10 bases between them. Germline CDR1 SGHRS, CDR2 YFSETQ. CDR3 size: 15 residues. The full variable domain, rest sourced from reference TRBV5-1 and TRBJ2-4, is KAGVTQTPRYLIKTRGQQVTLSCSPISGHRSVSWYQQTPGQGLQFLFEYFSETQRNKGNFPGRFSGRQFSNSRSEMNVSTLELGDSALYLCASSLNAGPKNIQYFGAGTRLSVL.

The V gene is TRBV19, the J gene TRBJ2-1; TRBD1 matches at 7 bases. Trimming cost V 1 base and J 7 bases; bases outside gene matches: 7. Germline CDR1 and CDR2: LNHDA and SQIVND (reference sequence). The CDR3 sequence is 15 residues long. Written as DNA, the CDR3 is TGTGCCAGTAGTATAGGAGGGGGCATATATAATGAGCAGTTCTTC. Translated, it gives CASSIGGGIYNEQFF.

J is TRBJ2-3 and V is TRBV5-4, with TRBD2 identical over 10 bases. V was pared by 4 bases and J by 3 bases, with 5 bases of the junction left unmatched. Germline CDR1 is SGHNT and CDR2 is YYREEE (reference sequence). The CDR3 has 15 amino acids. CDR3 loop: CASSTRTSGTDTQYF. In nucleotides, the CDR3 is TGTGCCAGCAGCACCCGGACTAGCGGAACAGATACGCAGTATTTT. Full variable domain (outside the CDR3, taken from reference TRBV5-4 and TRBJ2-3): ETGVTQSPTHLIKTRGQQVTLRCSSQSGHNTVSWYQQALGQGPQFIFQYYREEENGRGNFPPRFSGLQFPNYSSELNVNALELDDSALYLCASSTRTSGTDTQYFGPGTRLTVL.

The J gene is TRBJ2-7, the V gene TRBV7-9, with 7 bases that match TRBD1. This CDR3 has 18 residues. Germline loops: CDR1 SEHNR, CDR2 FQNEAQ (reference sequence). The junction had 18 bases not matched to a gene; V was cut back by 3 bases and J by 4 bases. Here the CDR3 reads CASSFSLHDRVLTYEQYF. The CDR3 DNA follows: TGTGCCAGCAGCTTCTCTCTCCACGACAGGGTCCTTACTTACGAGCAGTACTTC. The complete variable domain, with remaining parts taken from reference TRBV7-9 and TRBJ2-7, reads DTGVSQNPRHKITKRGQNVTFRCDPISEHNRLYWYRQTLGQGPEFLTYFQNEAQLEKSRLLSDRFSAERPKGSFSTLEIQRTEQGDSAMYLCASSFSLHDRVLTYEQYFGPGTRLTVT.

This chain connects TRBV9 to TRBJ2-2, with D maybe TRBD1 (6 bases). The CDR3 covers 16 residues. The germline V gene encodes CDR1 SGDLS and CDR2 YYNGEE. Trimming left V 0 bases short and J 4 bases short, with 13 bases between. The CDR3 reads CASSVVAGESTGELFF. The CDR3, as DNA: TGTGCCAGCAGCGTAGTAGCAGGGGAGAGCACCGGGGAGCTGTTTTTT.

The V call is TRBV27, the J call TRBJ2-1; 9 bases are shared with TRBD2. The trim removed 4 bases at V and 4 bases at J, leaving 8 bases unmatched. From germline, CDR1 is MNHEY and CDR2 SMNVEV (reference sequence). The CDR3 runs 16 residues. The CDR3 sequence is CASSWGLARLYNEQFF. CDR3 in DNA: TGTGCCAGCAGTTGGGGACTAGCTCGATTATACAATGAGCAGTTCTTC.

The rearrangement links TRBV6-5 to TRBJ2-1; possibly TRBD2 for D (5 bases). Trimming cost V 2 bases and J 7 bases, with 18 bases left between them. Germline V gene lookup returns CDR1 MNHEY and CDR2 SVGAGI. This CDR3 contains 16 residues. DNA of the CDR3: TGTGCCAGCAGTTACGGGCAGGACTTTGGGGATAATGAGCAGTTCTTC. The encoded protein is CASSYGQDFGDNEQFF.

Worth noting for this clone: Other nucleotide sequences from this sample produce the same CDR3. This chain links TRBV4-3 with TRBJ2-5; 13 bases are shared with TRBD2. Trimming at V came to 0 bases and at J to 1 base, leaving 11 bases not matched to a gene. The germline CDR1 and CDR2 sequences are LGHNA and YSLEER. The CDR3 spans 20 residues. The CDR3 loop reads CASSQERELAGGILQETQYF. The CDR3 nucleotides are TGCGCCAGCAGCCAAGAAAGAGAACTAGCGGGGGGGATACTCCAAGAGACCCAGTACTTC.